Listed below are T cell receptor beta chains from one sample, sequenced in a study of metastatic and nonmetastatic thyroid tumors. With MiXCR, TCRdb called clones anew from the PCR reads. The sample yields about 16,000 clones, roughly 13% seen once. What was sequenced was blood. The receptors originated from a female donor with papillary thyroid cancer or a benign thyroid nodule (not recorded which). Some clones in this sample may be carry-over from other donors' samples. Both conserved end residues are part of each CDR3. The D gene is left open where the match is weak. A clone size is listed for some rows: how often the clone was seen (once, few, many), or a class if it is expanded.

j_call | v_call | d_call | clone_size | cdr3_aa | cdr3_nt
TRBJ1-2 | TRBV4-1 | - | many | CASSQAQGTGGYTF | TGCGCCAGCAGCCAAGCACAAGGGACGGGCGGCTACACCTTC
TRBJ1-1 | TRBV15 | TRBD1 | medium-sized | CATSRVRQGWTEAFF | TGTGCCACCAGCCGAGTGAGACAGGGTTGGACTGAAGCTTTCTTT
TRBJ1-5 | TRBV4-1 | - | - | CASSQKGGGSGNQPQHF | TGCGCCAGCAGCCAAAAAGGCGGGGGCAGCGGGAATCAGCCCCAGCATTTT
TRBJ2-7 | TRBV5-1 | TRBD1 | many | CASSFRDRNYEQYF | TGCGCCAGCAGCTTCCGGGACAGGAACTACGAGCAGTACTTC
TRBJ2-5 | TRBV10-3 | TRBD1 | many | CAIAFRDRDGETQYF | TGTGCCATCGCTTTCCGGGACAGGGACGGGGAGACCCAGTACTTC
TRBJ2-7 | TRBV6-1 | - | few | CASIWNYEQYF | TGTGCCAGCATCTGGAACTACGAGCAGTACTTC
TRBJ2-2 | TRBV24-1 | - | few | CATEAGTSNTGELFF | TGTGCCACCGAGGCGGGGACAAGCAACACCGGGGAGCTGTTTTTT
TRBJ1-6 | TRBV18 | - | many | CASSQGDNSPLHF | TGTGCCAGCTCACAAGGGGATAATTCACCCCTCCACTTT
TRBJ2-7 | TRBV19 | - | many | CASSKQGLDSYEQYF | TGTGCCAGTAGTAAGCAGGGTCTCGACTCCTACGAGCAGTACTTC
TRBJ1-5 | TRBV11-2 | - | - | CASSPGESAGINQPQHF | TGTGCCAGCAGCCCAGGTGAGTCGGCGGGTATCAATCAGCCCCAGCATTTT
TRBJ1-2 | TRBV3-1 | - | many | CASSHTTGYYGYTF | TGTGCCAGCAGCCATACGACAGGTTATTATGGCTACACCTTC
TRBJ1-5 | TRBV6-1 | TRBD1 | - | CASSTGTGEVSQPQHF | TGTGCCAGCAGTACCGGGACAGGGGAAGTGAGTCAGCCCCAGCATTTT
TRBJ2-1 | TRBV7-8 | - | many | CASSPHPGGGGDEQFF | TGTGCCAGCAGCCCCCATCCGGGGGGCGGAGGGGATGAGCAGTTCTTC
TRBJ1-2 | TRBV2 | TRBD1 | once | CASSEATGGKANYGYTF | TGTGCCAGCAGTGAAGCAACAGGGGGCAAAGCTAACTATGGCTACACCTTC
TRBJ2-7 | TRBV27 | - | medium-sized | CASSYGSGLYEQYF | TGTGCCAGCAGCTACGGGAGTGGCCTCTACGAGCAGTACTTC
TRBJ2-1 | TRBV19 | TRBD2 | many | CASSLAGYNNEQFF | TGTGCCAGCTCCCTAGCGGGATATAACAATGAGCAGTTCTTC
TRBJ2-7 | TRBV28 | TRBD1 | - | CASSPGTGQLGRGWEQYF | TGTGCCAGCAGTCCCGGGACAGGTCAACTGGGACGGGGTTGGGAGCAGTACTTC
TRBJ2-5 | TRBV12-3/TRBV12-4 | TRBD1 | many | CASSLGQQETQYF | TGTGCCAGCAGTTTGGGACAGCAAGAGACCCAGTACTTC
TRBJ1-1 | TRBV7-2 | - | many | CASTLDRYSTEAFF | TGTGCCAGCACCCTCGACAGATATAGCACTGAAGCTTTCTTT
TRBJ2-3 | TRBV5-1 | - | many | CASSPGGRTDTQYF | TGCGCCAGCAGCCCCGGGGGACGCACAGATACGCAGTATTTT
TRBJ1-5 | TRBV20-1 | - | many | CSASWPETGGQPQHF | TGCAGTGCTAGTTGGCCCGAGACAGGCGGACAGCCCCAGCATTTT
TRBJ1-1 | TRBV28 | - | medium-sized | CASRRNTEAFF | TGTGCCAGCAGGAGGAACACTGAAGCTTTCTTT
TRBJ1-1 | TRBV7-9 | - | few | CASSRGGAEAFF | TGTGCCAGCTCCCGGGGGGGGGCTGAAGCTTTCTTT
TRBJ1-1 | TRBV7-6 | - | many | CASSPVGGGRAFF | TGTGCCAGCAGTCCCGTGGGCGGGGGAAGAGCTTTCTTT
TRBJ1-2 | TRBV11-2 | - | many | CASSLELAPLIYGYTF | TGTGCCAGCAGCTTAGAATTGGCACCTCTGATCTATGGCTACACCTTC
TRBJ2-5 | TRBV4-3 | - | many | CASSQQGAGETQYF | TGCGCCAGCAGCCAACAGGGTGCGGGGGAGACCCAGTACTTC
TRBJ2-1 | TRBV15 | - | many | CATSRDRGGYSEQFF | TGTGCCACCAGCAGAGACAGGGGGGGGTACAGTGAGCAGTTCTTC
TRBJ2-1 | TRBV18 | TRBD1 | many | CASSPLNRGPYNEQFF | TGTGCCAGCTCACCACTTAACAGGGGGCCCTACAATGAGCAGTTCTTC
TRBJ2-7 | TRBV14 | - | many | CASSQDVAGEQYF | TGTGCCAGCAGCCAAGACGTCGCGGGGGAGCAGTACTTC
TRBJ2-5 | TRBV3-1 | - | many | CASSQGNLGQIQETQYF | TGTGCCAGCAGCCAAGGAAATCTCGGACAGATACAAGAGACCCAGTACTTT
TRBJ1-2 | TRBV20-1 | TRBD1 | many | CSARDTGDYGYTF | TGCAGTGCTAGAGACACAGGGGACTATGGCTACACCTTC
TRBJ1-5 | TRBV6-1 | - | - | CASGVGRAYNQPQHF | TGTGCCAGCGGGGTGGGCAGGGCCTACAATCAGCCCCAGCATTTT
TRBJ2-5 | TRBV3-1 | TRBD1 | - | CASSPNTGEGETQYF | TGTGCCAGCAGCCCCAATACAGGGGAAGGGGAGACCCAGTACTTC
TRBJ2-7 | TRBV2 | - | many | CASSEGWGFRGLEQYF | TGTGCCAGCAGTGAAGGGTGGGGCTTTCGGGGTCTCGAGCAGTACTTC
TRBJ1-1 | TRBV25-1 | - | - | CASSVGTEAFF | TGTGCCAGCAGTGTAGGGACTGAAGCTTTCTTT
TRBJ1-3 | TRBV6-1 | TRBD1 | many | CASSAGTAPGNTIYF | TGTGCCAGCAGTGCCGGGACAGCCCCTGGAAACACCATATATTTT
TRBJ1-6 | TRBV27 | - | - | CASSAGQSYNSPLHF | TGTGCCAGCAGTGCGGGACAAAGCTATAATTCACCCCTCCACTTT
TRBJ2-1 | TRBV30 | - | - | CACQMEEFPYNEQFF | TGTGCCTGCCAGATGGAAGAATTCCCCTACAATGAGCAGTTCTTC
TRBJ2-7 | TRBV20-1 | TRBD2 | - | CSAKLAYGGAYKQHF | TGCAGTGCTAAACTAGCCTACGGGGGGGCCTACAAGCAGCACTTC
TRBJ2-7 | TRBV27 | TRBD1 | - | CASRGTGVEQYF | TGTGCCAGCAGAGGGACAGGGGTCGAGCAGTACTTC
TRBJ1-1 | TRBV7-9 | TRBD1 | - | CASSPVQGATQAFF | TGTGCCAGCAGCCCCGTACAGGGGGCGACTCAAGCTTTCTTT
TRBJ1-2 | TRBV5-6 | TRBD1 | many | CASSRTGRGYTF | TGTGCCAGCAGCAGGACAGGCCGTGGCTACACCTTC
TRBJ2-1 | TRBV19 | TRBD2 | medium-sized | CASSTYSGGEQFF | TGTGCCAGTAGTACCTATAGCGGGGGGGAGCAGTTCTTC
TRBJ1-1 | TRBV27 | - | many | CASSLSGTMNTEAFF | TGTGCCAGCAGTTTATCGGGCACCATGAACACTGAAGCTTTCTTT
TRBJ1-2 | TRBV12-3/TRBV12-4 | - | medium-sized | CASSQTDYGYTF | TGTGCCAGCAGTCAGACTGATTATGGCTACACCTTC
TRBJ1-5 | TRBV20-1 | - | - | CSARDLWGQPQHF | TGCAGTGCTAGAGATCTTTGGGGTCAGCCCCAGCATTTT